The 25 T cell receptor beta chains given below trace back to one sample, sequenced in a study of cytomegalovirus exposure and HLA in healthy donors. Primers included in the PCR were 60 Vbeta and 13 Jbeta primers. The repertoire was sequenced with immunoSEQ multiplex PCR; TCRdb's copy has only in-frame clones and lacks some. The specimen's table records about 88,000 clones. Material for sequencing was PBMCs. All receptors derive from a girl aged 10 to 17 in good health and CMV-seropositive.

The chain links TRBV9 to TRBJ2-1; tentative D call: TRBD1 (6 bases). CDR1 and CDR2 from the germline V gene are SGDLS and YYNGEE. V shed 4 bases and J shed 8 bases, with 7 bases lying between them. The CDR3 contains 11 residues. In DNA form, the CDR3 reads TGTGCCAGCAGCTCAGGGGATGAGCAGTTCTTC. Translated: CASSSGDEQFF.

J is TRBJ1-2 and V is TRBV5-1; D not certain. Trimming took 4 bases from V and 4 from J, leaving 11 bases between them. The CDR3 spans 13 residues. Germline lookup yields CDR1 SGHRS and CDR2 YFSETQ. The CDR3 DNA reads as TGCGCCAGCAGCCTGCAGGCGGGCTATGGCTACACCTTC. Protein product: CASSLQAGYGYTF. Supplemented by reference TRBV5-1 and TRBJ1-2, the full variable domain reads KAGVTQTPRYLIKTRGQQVTLSCSPISGHRSVSWYQQTPGQGLQFLFEYFSETQRNKGNFPGRFSGRQFSNSRSEMNVSTLELGDSALYLCASSLQAGYGYTFGSGTRLTVV.

The genes are TRBV19 and TRBJ1-1; perhaps TRBD1 as D (5 bases). The length of the CDR3 is 13 residues. Germline V lookup: CDR1 LNHDA, CDR2 SQIVND (reference sequence). V was shortened by 5 bases and J by 9 bases, with 16 bases between the two germline ends. The CDR3 DNA sequence: TGTGCCAGTAGTGCCGGCGGGACGAACAAAGCTTTCTTT. Its protein is CASSAGGTNKAFF.

The CDR3 here is CASSPEQGARAFF. In DNA, the CDR3 is TGTGCCAGCAGTCCGGAACAGGGGGCAAGAGCTTTCTTT. This sequence joins TRBV27 and TRBJ1-1, with 9 bases matching TRBD1. The germline gives CDR1 MNHEY, CDR2 SMNVEV (reference sequence). CDR3 length equals 13 residues. With 5 bases clipped from V and 10 bases from J, the junction kept 8 bases outside the gene matches.

V usage is TRBV5-1 and J usage is TRBJ1-2; possibly TRBD1 for D (6 bases). Per the germline V gene, CDR1 is SGHRS and CDR2 is YFSETQ. V gave up 4 bases and J gave up 7 bases, with 11 bases separating them. The length of the CDR3 is 12 residues. Here the CDR3 reads CASSEGQFGYTF. CDR3 DNA sequence: TGCGCCAGCAGCGAAGGACAGTTTGGCTACACCTTC.

The chain has TRBV5-1 and TRBJ2-7; 10 bases line up with TRBD2. The CDR3 extends over 16 amino acids. Germline CDR1 is SGHRS and CDR2 is YFSETQ. V lost 1 base, J lost 2 bases, and 6 bases stayed unmatched. CDR3 in DNA: TGCGCCAGCAGCTTGTATAGTCTAGCGGGGGCCTACGAGCAGTACTTC. Translation gives CASSLYSLAGAYEQYF. The whole variable domain, remainder taken from reference TRBV5-1 and TRBJ2-7, is KAGVTQTPRYLIKTRGQQVTLSCSPISGHRSVSWYQQTPGQGLQFLFEYFSETQRNKGNFPGRFSGRQFSNSRSEMNVSTLELGDSALYLCASSLYSLAGAYEQYFGPGTRLTVT.

The chain uses TRBV19 and TRBJ2-3, with TRBD2 matching over 8 bases. Germline-derived CDR1 and CDR2 are LNHDA and SQIVND (reference sequence). This CDR3 has 15 residues. V gave up 5 bases and J gave up 2 bases; unmatched junction bases: 6. The CDR3 nucleotides are TGTGCCAGTAGTTGGGGCGGGGGGAACACAGATACGCAGTATTTT. This gives the protein CASSWGGGNTDTQYF.

The genes are TRBV19 and TRBJ1-1; TRBD1 aligns across 7 bases. Trimming cost V 8 bases and J 1 base; bases outside gene matches: 10. Per the germline V gene, CDR1 is LNHDA and CDR2 is SQIVND (reference sequence). The CDR3 consists of 15 residues. CDR3 sequence reads: CASSNRGLENTEAFF. For the CDR3, the DNA is TGTGCCAGTTCAAACAGGGGCTTGGAGAACACTGAAGCTTTCTTT.

This chain uses TRBV7-2 with TRBJ2-1; no clear D. The length of the CDR3 is 12 residues. The germline V gene has CDR1 SGHTA and CDR2 FQGNSA. Trimming cost V 5 bases and J 4 bases, with 6 bases left between them. CDR3 in amino acids: CASSDGYNEQFF. The CDR3 nucleotides are TGTGCCAGCAGCGACGGGTACAATGAGCAGTTCTTC.

The V gene is TRBV27, the J gene TRBJ1-3; D gene unclear. Trimming pared 5 bases from V and 2 bases from J, leaving 13 bases between. Looked up from germline, CDR1 is MNHEY and CDR2 is SMNVEV (reference sequence). The CDR3 length is 15 residues. CDR3 region: CASSPRPGAGNTIYF. CDR3 sequence (DNA): TGTGCCAGCAGTCCCAGACCGGGAGCTGGAAACACCATATATTTT.

V is TRBV19 and J is TRBJ1-2, with D tentatively TRBD1 (6 bases). The CDR3 contains 12 residues. CDR1 and CDR2 (germline): LNHDA, SQIVND (reference sequence). Deletions cut 7 bases from V and 4 bases from J, with 10 bases between. In DNA form, the CDR3 reads TGTGCCAGTAATAAAGGGGGCTATGGCTACACCTTC. Amino acids: CASNKGGYGYTF.

The chain couples TRBV9 to TRBJ2-7; 7 bases are shared with TRBD1. The CDR3 length is 15 residues. Germline CDR1 SGDLS, CDR2 YYNGEE. Unmatched junction bases numbered 10, after V lost 2 bases and J lost 5 bases. The CDR3 bases are TGTGCCAGCAGCGTCCGTGGACAGGTTGGTGACGAGCAGTACTTC. Its translation is CASSVRGQVGDEQYF.

The chain recombines TRBV19 with TRBJ1-2; 8 bases match TRBD1. Unmatched junction bases numbered 11, after V lost 3 bases and J lost 2 bases. Per germline, CDR1 LNHDA and CDR2 SQIVND (reference sequence). The CDR3 sequence is 17 residues long. This CDR3 reads CASSILGTGDSNYGYTF. The CDR3, as DNA: TGTGCCAGTAGTATTCTCGGGACAGGAGACTCAAACTATGGCTACACCTTC.

The CDR3 nucleotides read TGTGCCAGCAGCTTAGCCGGGAACACTGAAGCTTTCTTT. It is translated as CASSLAGNTEAFF. The J gene is TRBJ1-1, the V gene TRBV7-9; the D is unclear. V was cut by 0 bases and J by 1 base, with 3 bases left in between. The CDR3 loop spans 13 amino acids. Germline assignment: CDR1 SEHNR and CDR2 FQNEAQ (reference sequence). Supplemented by reference TRBV7-9 and TRBJ1-1, the full variable domain reads DTGVSQNPRHKITKRGQNVTFRCDPISEHNRLYWYRQTLGQGPEFLTYFQNEAQLEKSRLLSDRFSAERPKGSFSTLEIQRTEQGDSAMYLCASSLAGNTEAFFGQGTRLTVV.

V gene TRBV27 combines with J gene TRBJ1-6; the D gene is possibly TRBD1 (6 bases). CDR3 size: 16 residues. V lost 3 bases to trimming and J lost 10 bases, with 19 bases between them. From germline, CDR1 is MNHEY and CDR2 SMNVEV (reference sequence). CDR3 sequence reads: CASSFLAGVGSSPLHF. Written as DNA, the CDR3 is TGTGCCAGCAGTTTCCTAGCAGGGGTGGGAAGCTCACCCCTCCACTTT.

The gene calls are TRBV6-5 and TRBJ1-1; 8 bases match TRBD1. Germline V gene lookup returns CDR1 MNHEY and CDR2 SVGAGI. This CDR3 spans 13 amino acids. V lost 5 bases, J lost 4 bases, and 3 bases stayed unmatched. In nucleotides, the CDR3 is TGTGCCAGCAGTAGACAGGGGAGCACTGAAGCTTTCTTT. Protein sequence: CASSRQGSTEAFF.

The chain joins TRBV7-6 to TRBJ2-3; possibly TRBD2 for D (8 bases). Trimming stripped 5 bases from V and 4 bases from J, with 22 bases between. This CDR3 has 17 amino acids. Germline CDR1 and CDR2: SGHVS and FNYEAQ. The CDR3 loop reads CASSPWSGGTGADTQYF. The CDR3 bases are TGTGCCAGCAGCCCATGGAGCGGGGGAACAGGGGCAGATACGCAGTATTTT. The complete variable domain, with remaining parts taken from reference TRBV7-6 and TRBJ2-3, reads GAGVSQSPRYKVTKRGQDVALRCDPISGHVSLYWYRQALGQGPEFLTYFNYEAQQDKSGLPNDRFSAERPEGSISTLTIQRTEQRDSAMYRCASSPWSGGTGADTQYFGPGTRLTVL.

This rearrangement joins TRBV7-3 to TRBJ2-7; D possibly corresponds to TRBD1 (5 bases). Per the germline V gene, CDR1 is SGHTA and CDR2 is FQGTGA. The CDR3 loop spans 14 amino acids. The V end was cut by 2 bases, the J end by 2 bases, with 10 bases between. The CDR3 DNA sequence: TGTGCCAGCAGCTTAGGTTTGGGGCCCTACGAGCAGTACTTC. It encodes CASSLGLGPYEQYF.

The chain has TRBV6-4 and TRBJ2-5; D possibly corresponds to TRBD1 (6 bases). The V and J ends lost 5 bases and 1 base respectively, with 14 bases between them. CDR1 MRHNA and CDR2 SNTAGT come from the germline V gene. The CDR3 totals 15 residues. CDR3 in amino acids: CASSQHRDVQETQYF. The CDR3 DNA is TGTGCCAGCAGTCAACACAGGGACGTCCAAGAGACCCAGTACTTC.

The chain is built from TRBV6-6 and TRBJ1-2, with TRBD1 identical over 7 bases. Germline V lookup: CDR1 MNHNY, CDR2 SVGAGI (reference sequence). This CDR3 contains 16 residues. Unmatched junction bases numbered 14, after V lost 4 bases and J lost 6 bases. This CDR3 is CASSFLPIPTGNGYTF. For the CDR3, the DNA is TGTGCCAGCAGTTTCCTACCCATTCCGACAGGGAATGGCTACACCTTC.

V is TRBV9 and J is TRBJ1-2; D unclear. Germline CDR1 and CDR2: SGDLS and YYNGEE. The CDR3 sequence is 14 residues long. V dropped 4 bases and J dropped 5 bases, with 15 bases sitting between them. The CDR3 DNA reads as TGTGCCAGCAGCCTGTTACTCCCGGGGTATGGCTACACCTTC. Translation: CASSLLLPGYGYTF.

This chain uses TRBV4-3 with TRBJ1-2; 7 nucleotides align to TRBD1. The germline CDR1 and CDR2 sequences are LGHNA and YSLEER. The length of the CDR3 is 16 residues. The ends lost 2 bases at V and 4 bases at J; junction bases unmatched: 10. This CDR3 is CASSQSRDSFGYGYTF. The CDR3 DNA follows: TGCGCCAGCAGCCAATCCCGGGACAGCTTCGGCTATGGCTACACCTTC.

In nucleotides, the CDR3 is TGTGCCAGCAGTGTACCGACAGGGGGGAGAGATACGCAGTATTTT. It is translated as CASSVPTGGRDTQYF. This chain uses TRBV2 with TRBJ2-3, with 9 bases that match TRBD1. Trimming took 4 bases from V and 5 from J; bases not matched to a gene: 7. CDR1 and CDR2 from the germline V gene are SNHLY and FYNNEI. The CDR3 is 15 residues long.

The chain joins TRBV11-2 to TRBJ1-2; D gene unclear. Germline V CDR1 and CDR2: SGHAT, FQNNGV. The CDR3 covers 15 residues. V was cut by 1 base and J by 0 bases, with 9 bases left in between. DNA for the CDR3: TGTGCCAGCAGCTTAGGACAAGAGACTAACTATGGCTACACCTTC. The encoded protein is CASSLGQETNYGYTF.

The V call is TRBV5-1, the J call TRBJ1-1, with D possibly TRBD1 on 5 matching bases. CDR3 size: 14 residues. Germline assignment: CDR1 SGHRS and CDR2 YFSETQ. The V end lost 4 bases, the J end lost 1 base, and 11 bases lay between the germline ends. CDR3 in DNA: TGCGCCAGCAGCCGTCGGGGGTGGAACACTGAAGCTTTCTTT. It is translated as CASSRRGWNTEAFF.